The source of this T cell receptor (beta chain) is a study of cytomegalovirus exposure and HLA in healthy donors. Study observations and caveats: In a later analysis, an Asian-associated ancestry cluster reportedly showed fewer N-insertions than the approximately 670-donor mean.

Details on this clone: The antigen is not known.

CDR1 and CDR2 from the germline V gene are SGHTA and FQGNSA. The CDR3 spans 14 residues. V was clipped by 4 bases and J by 7 bases; unmatched bases: 6. The study sampled nominally healthy donors, though unrecorded immune exposures were likely. The PCR ran on 60 Vbeta and 13 Jbeta primers. Libraries were prepared by immunoSEQ multiplex PCR; TCRdb keeps only in-frame clonotypes and omits some of them. This table holds more than 140,000 clones, almost 85% found once. The sample comprised PBMCs. This chain uses TRBV7-2 with TRBJ2-4; 8 positions match TRBD1. The sequence came from a woman in her thirties or forties in good health and CMV-seronegative. CDR3 coding DNA: TGTGCCAGCAGCTCCCCGGGACAGGCTAACATTCAGTACTTC. It is translated as CASSSPGQANIQYF.